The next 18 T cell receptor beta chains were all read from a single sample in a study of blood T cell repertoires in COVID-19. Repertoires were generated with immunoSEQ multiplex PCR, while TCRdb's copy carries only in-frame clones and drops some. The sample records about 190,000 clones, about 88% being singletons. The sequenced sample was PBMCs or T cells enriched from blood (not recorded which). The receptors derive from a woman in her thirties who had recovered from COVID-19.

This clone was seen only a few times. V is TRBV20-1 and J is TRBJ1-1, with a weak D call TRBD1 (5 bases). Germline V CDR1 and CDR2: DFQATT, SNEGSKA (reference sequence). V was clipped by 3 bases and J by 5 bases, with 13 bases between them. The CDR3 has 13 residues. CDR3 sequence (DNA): TGCAGTGCTAGTCAGGGTCTCGGGACTGAAGCTTTCTTT. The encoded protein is CSASQGLGTEAFF.

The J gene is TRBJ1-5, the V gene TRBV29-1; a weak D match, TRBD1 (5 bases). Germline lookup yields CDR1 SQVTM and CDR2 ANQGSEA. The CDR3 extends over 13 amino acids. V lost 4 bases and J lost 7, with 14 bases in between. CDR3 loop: CSVGGGTSQPQHF. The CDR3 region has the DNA TGCAGCGTTGGCGGGGGGACCTCCCAGCCCCAGCATTTT.

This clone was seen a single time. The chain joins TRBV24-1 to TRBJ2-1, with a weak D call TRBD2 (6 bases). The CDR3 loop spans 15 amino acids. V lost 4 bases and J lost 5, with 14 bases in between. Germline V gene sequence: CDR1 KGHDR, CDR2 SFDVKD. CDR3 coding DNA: TGTGCCACCAGTGAGACGGGGACGGGGGACAATGAGCAGTTCTTC. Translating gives CATSETGTGDNEQFF.

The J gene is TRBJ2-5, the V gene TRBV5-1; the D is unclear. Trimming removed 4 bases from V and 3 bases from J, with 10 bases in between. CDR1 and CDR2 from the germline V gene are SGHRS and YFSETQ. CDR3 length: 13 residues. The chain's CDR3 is CASSQTPKETQYF. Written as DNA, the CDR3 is TGCGCCAGCAGCCAAACTCCGAAAGAGACCCAGTACTTC.

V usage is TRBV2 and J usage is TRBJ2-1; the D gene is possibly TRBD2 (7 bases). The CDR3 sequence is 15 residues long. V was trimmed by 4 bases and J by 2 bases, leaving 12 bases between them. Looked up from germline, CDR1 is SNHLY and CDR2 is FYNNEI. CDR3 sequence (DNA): TGTGCCAGCAGTGCTGGGGGGGCTACCTACAATGAGCAGTTCTTC. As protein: CASSAGGATYNEQFF.

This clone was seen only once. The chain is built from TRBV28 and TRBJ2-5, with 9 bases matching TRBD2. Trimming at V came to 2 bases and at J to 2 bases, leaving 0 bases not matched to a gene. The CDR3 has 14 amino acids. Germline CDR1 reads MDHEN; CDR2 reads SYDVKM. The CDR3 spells CASSLTSGQETQYF. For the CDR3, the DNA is TGTGCCAGCAGTTTAACTAGCGGGCAAGAGACCCAGTACTTC.

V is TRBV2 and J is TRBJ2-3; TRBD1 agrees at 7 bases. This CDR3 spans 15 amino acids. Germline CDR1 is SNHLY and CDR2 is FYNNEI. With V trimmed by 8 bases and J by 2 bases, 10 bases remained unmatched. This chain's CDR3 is CASLTGALFTDTQYF. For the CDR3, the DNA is TGTGCCAGCCTAACAGGGGCCCTCTTCACAGATACGCAGTATTTT.

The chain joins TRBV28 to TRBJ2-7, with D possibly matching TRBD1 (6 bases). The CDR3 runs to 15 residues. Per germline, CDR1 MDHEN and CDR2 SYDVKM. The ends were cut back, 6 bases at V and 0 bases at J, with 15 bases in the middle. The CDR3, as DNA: TGTGCCAGCAGCCCCAGGGGCGTAAGCTCCTACGAGCAGTACTTC. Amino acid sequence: CASSPRGVSSYEQYF.

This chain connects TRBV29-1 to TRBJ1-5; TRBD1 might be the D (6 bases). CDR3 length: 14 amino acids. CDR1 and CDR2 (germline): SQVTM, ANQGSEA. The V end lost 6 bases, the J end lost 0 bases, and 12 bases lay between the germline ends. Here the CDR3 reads CSVADSNSNQPQHF. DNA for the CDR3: TGCAGCGTCGCGGACAGTAATAGCAATCAGCCCCAGCATTTT.

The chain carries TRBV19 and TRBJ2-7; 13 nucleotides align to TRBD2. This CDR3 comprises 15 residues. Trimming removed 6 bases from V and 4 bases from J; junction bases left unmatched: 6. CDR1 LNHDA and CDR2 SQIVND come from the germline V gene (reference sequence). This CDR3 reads CASRTTSGRPYEQYF. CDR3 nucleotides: TGTGCCAGTAGGACGACTAGCGGGAGGCCATACGAGCAGTACTTC.

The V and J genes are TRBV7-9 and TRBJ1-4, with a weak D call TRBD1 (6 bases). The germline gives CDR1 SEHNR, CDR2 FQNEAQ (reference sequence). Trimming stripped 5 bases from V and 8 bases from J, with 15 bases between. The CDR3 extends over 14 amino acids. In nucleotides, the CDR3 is TGTGCCAGCAGCCAAACAGGGTTTGAGGAAAAACTGTTTTTT. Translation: CASSQTGFEEKLFF. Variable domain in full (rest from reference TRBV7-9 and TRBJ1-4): DTGVSQNPRHKITKRGQNVTFRCDPISEHNRLYWYRQTLGQGPEFLTYFQNEAQLEKSRLLSDRFSAERPKGSFSTLEIQRTEQGDSAMYLCASSQTGFEEKLFFGSGTQLSVL.

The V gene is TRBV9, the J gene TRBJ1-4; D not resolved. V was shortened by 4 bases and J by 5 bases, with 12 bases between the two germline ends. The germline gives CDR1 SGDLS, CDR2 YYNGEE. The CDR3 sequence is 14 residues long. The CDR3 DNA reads TGTGCCAGCAGCCCCTGGACGGGAAATGAAAAACTGTTTTTT. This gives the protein CASSPWTGNEKLFF.

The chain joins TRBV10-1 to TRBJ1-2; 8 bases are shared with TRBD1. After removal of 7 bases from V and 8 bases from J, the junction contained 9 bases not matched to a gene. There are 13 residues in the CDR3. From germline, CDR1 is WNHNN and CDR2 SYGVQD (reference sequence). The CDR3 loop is CASTRDRTEGYTF. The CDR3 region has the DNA TGCGCCAGCACCAGGGACAGGACGGAGGGCTACACCTTC.

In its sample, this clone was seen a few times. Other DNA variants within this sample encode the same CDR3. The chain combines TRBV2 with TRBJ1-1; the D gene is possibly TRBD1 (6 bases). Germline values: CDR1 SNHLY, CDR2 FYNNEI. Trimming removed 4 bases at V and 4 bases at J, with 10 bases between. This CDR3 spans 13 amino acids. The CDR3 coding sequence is TGTGCCAGCAGTGGGTTAGGGGGCACTGAAGCTTTCTTT. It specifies CASSGLGGTEAFF.

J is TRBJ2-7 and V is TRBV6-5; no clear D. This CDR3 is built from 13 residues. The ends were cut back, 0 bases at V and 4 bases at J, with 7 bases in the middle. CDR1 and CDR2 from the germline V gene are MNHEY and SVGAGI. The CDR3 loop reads CASSYSSVYEQYF. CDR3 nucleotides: TGTGCCAGCAGTTACTCGAGCGTATACGAGCAGTACTTC.

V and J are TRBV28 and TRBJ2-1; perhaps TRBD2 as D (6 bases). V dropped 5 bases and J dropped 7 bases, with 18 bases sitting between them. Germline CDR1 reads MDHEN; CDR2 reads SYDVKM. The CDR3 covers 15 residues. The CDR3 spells CASSPGTPGRNEQFF. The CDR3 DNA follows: TGTGCCAGCAGTCCCGGGACTCCTGGGAGGAATGAGCAGTTCTTC.

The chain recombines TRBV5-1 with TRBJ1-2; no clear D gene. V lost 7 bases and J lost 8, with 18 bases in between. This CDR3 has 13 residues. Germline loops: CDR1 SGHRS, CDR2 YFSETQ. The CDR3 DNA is TGCGCCAGCTCTACGGAGATAAGTCGAGGCTACACCTTC. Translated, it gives CASSTEISRGYTF. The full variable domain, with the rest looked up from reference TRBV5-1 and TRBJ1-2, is KAGVTQTPRYLIKTRGQQVTLSCSPISGHRSVSWYQQTPGQGLQFLFEYFSETQRNKGNFPGRFSGRQFSNSRSEMNVSTLELGDSALYLCASSTEISRGYTFGSGTRLTVV.

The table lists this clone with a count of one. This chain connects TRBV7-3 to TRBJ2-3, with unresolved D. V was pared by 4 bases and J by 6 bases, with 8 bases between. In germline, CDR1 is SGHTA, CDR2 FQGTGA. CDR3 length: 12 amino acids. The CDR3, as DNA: TGTGCCAGCAGCTCTTACATGGATACGCAGTATTTT. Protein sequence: CASSSYMDTQYF.